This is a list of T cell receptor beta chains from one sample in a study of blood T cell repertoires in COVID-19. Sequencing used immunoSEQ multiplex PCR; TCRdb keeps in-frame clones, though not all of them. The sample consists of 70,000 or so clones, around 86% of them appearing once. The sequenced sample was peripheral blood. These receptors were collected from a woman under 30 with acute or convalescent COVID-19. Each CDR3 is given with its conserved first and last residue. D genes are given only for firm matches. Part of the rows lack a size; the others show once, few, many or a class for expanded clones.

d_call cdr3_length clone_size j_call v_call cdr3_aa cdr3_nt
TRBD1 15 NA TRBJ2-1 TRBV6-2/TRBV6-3 CASSDRDRGVNEQFF TGTGCCAGCAGTGACCGGGACAGGGGTGTGAATGAGCAGTTCTTC
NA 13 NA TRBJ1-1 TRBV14 CASSQDRITEAFF TGTGCCAGCAGCCAAGATCGTATCACTGAAGCTTTCTTT
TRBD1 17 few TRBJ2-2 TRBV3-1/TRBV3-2 CASSQYADRAVAGELFF TGTGCCAGCAGCCAGTATGCGGACAGGGCGGTGGCCGGGGAGCTGTTTTTT
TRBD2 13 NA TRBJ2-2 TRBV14 CASRGGGTGELFF TGTGCCAGCCGGGGCGGGGGCACCGGGGAGCTGTTTTTT
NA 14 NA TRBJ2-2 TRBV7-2 CASSHRVNTGELFF TGTGCCAGCAGTCACAGGGTTAACACCGGGGAGCTGTTTTTT
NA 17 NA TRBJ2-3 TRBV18 CASSQRQGRASTDTQYF TGTGCCAGCTCCCAGCGACAGGGGAGGGCTAGCACAGATACGCAGTATTTT
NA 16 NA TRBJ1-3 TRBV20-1 CSASRINRASGNTIYF TGCAGTGCTAGTCGGATCAACAGGGCAAGTGGAAACACCATATATTTT
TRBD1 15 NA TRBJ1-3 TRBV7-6 CASSAQGQTGNTIYF TGTGCCAGCAGCGCACAGGGGCAAACTGGAAACACCATATATTTT
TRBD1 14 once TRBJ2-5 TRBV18 CASSPLDRVETQYF TGTGCCAGCTCACCACTAGACAGGGTGGAGACCCAGTACTTC
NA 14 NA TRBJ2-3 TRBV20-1 CSASVGGAPDTQYF TGCAGTGCTAGTGTAGGGGGGGCCCCAGATACGCAGTATTTT
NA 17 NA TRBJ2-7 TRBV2 CASYFPGNKGGVGEQYF TGTGCCAGCTACTTTCCGGGAAACAAGGGTGGGGTAGGGGAGCAGTACTTC
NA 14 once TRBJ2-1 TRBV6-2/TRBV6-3 CASSFGWSYNEQFF TGTGCCAGCAGTTTTGGCTGGTCCTACAATGAGCAGTTCTTC
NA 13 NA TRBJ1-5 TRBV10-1 CASSRGDGQPQHF TGCGCCAGCAGTCGGGGGGACGGGCAGCCCCAGCATTTT
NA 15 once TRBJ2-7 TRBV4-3 CASSQEARSSYEQYF TGCGCCAGCAGCCAGGAGGCCCGGAGCTCCTACGAGCAGTACTTC
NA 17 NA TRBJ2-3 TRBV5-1 CASSLGTTHFSTDTQYF TGCGCCAGCAGCTTGGGGACAACCCACTTTAGCACAGATACGCAGTATTTT
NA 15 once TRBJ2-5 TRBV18 CASSPRQTAQETQYF TGTGCCAGCTCACCAAGACAGACAGCACAAGAGACCCAGTACTTC
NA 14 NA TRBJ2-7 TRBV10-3 CAISERQGGNEQYF TGTGCCATCAGTGAGAGGCAGGGTGGAAACGAGCAGTACTTC
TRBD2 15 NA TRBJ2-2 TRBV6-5 CASSSSGRNTGELFF TGTGCCAGCAGCTCGAGCGGGAGGAACACCGGGGAGCTGTTTTTT
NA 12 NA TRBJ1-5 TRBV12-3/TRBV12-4 CASSSQGGAQHF TGTGCCAGCAGTTCTCAGGGAGGGGCCCAGCATTTT
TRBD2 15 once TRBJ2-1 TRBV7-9 CASSQTSGSLNEQFF TGTGCCAGCAGCCAAACTAGCGGGAGTTTGAATGAGCAGTTCTTC
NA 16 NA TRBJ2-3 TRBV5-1 CASSFIGGQSTDTQYF TGCGCCAGCAGCTTTATCGGGGGACAGAGCACAGATACGCAGTATTTT
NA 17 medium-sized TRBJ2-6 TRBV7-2 CASSPSAPGSGANVLTF TGTGCCAGCAGCCCCAGCGCCCCAGGGTCTGGGGCCAACGTCCTGACTTTC
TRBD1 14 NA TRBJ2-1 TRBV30 CAWTTGTGGNEQFF TGTGCCTGGACAACCGGGACAGGGGGCAATGAGCAGTTCTTC
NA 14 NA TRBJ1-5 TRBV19 CASSSLSHNQPQHF TGTGCCAGTAGCTCACTTTCCCACAATCAGCCCCAGCATTTT
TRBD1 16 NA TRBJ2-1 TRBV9 CASSVNGGDRVDEQFF TGTGCCAGCAGCGTAAATGGAGGGGACAGGGTGGATGAGCAGTTCTTC
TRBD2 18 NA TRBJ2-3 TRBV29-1 CSVEGMASGGSGTDTQYF TGCAGCGTTGAAGGGATGGCTAGCGGGGGGTCGGGCACAGATACGCAGTATTTT
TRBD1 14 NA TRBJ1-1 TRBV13 CASSQNPQGGEAFF TGTGCCAGCAGCCAAAATCCTCAGGGGGGCGAAGCTTTCTTT
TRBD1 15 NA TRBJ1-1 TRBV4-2 CASSQGDRADTEAFF TGTGCCAGCAGCCAGGGGGACAGGGCCGACACTGAAGCTTTCTTT
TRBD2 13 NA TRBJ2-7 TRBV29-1 CSVEEAGRGEQYF TGCAGCGTTGAAGAGGCAGGGAGGGGCGAGCAGTACTTC
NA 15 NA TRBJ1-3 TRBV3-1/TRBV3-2 CASSKRQASGNTIYF TGTGCCAGCAGCAAACGACAAGCCTCTGGAAACACCATATATTTT
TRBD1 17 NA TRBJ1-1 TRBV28 CASSPPGTGGAGTEAFF TGTGCCAGCAGTCCCCCCGGGACAGGGGGCGCCGGCACTGAAGCTTTCTTT